This record concerns one TCR beta chain sequence. This clone was found a few times. This receptor's antigen is unknown. Per-base quality was not reported, and no clone a single base away is much larger than it. The label giving this sample's time point can be read as: about 28 days (+/-7) after the second vaccine dose. AZD1222 recipients whose second dose came at about 4 weeks and those whose second dose came at about 12 weeks were combined into one group, since spike-specific TCR depth and breadth did not differ between the two schedules. Vaccinee samples were obtained from the UK trials COV001 and COV002, which included a single-blind randomized controlled phase 2/3 trial of AZD1222 (ChAdOx1 nCoV-19) in healthy adults. For TCRbeta chain sequencing, PBMC samples were collected from trial participants at day 0 and at day 28 after the second dose. Germline trimming amounts to 3 bases on V and 0 bases on J, with 5 as the count of junction bases outside the gene matches. The germline V gene encodes CDR1 LNHDA and CDR2 SQIVND (reference sequence). Measured from the cysteine to the phenylalanine, the CDR3 is 17 residues long. Only the CDR3 region is kept as DNA, spanning 51 bases read in frame from base 1.

These data come from a study of T cell responses to AZD1222 COVID-19 vaccine (dated by TCRdb to 2020 to 2022). Background on the whole study: TCR sequencing was performed for some 250 trial participants, of whom about 200 were given two doses of AZD1222 and roughly 25 were given two doses of MenACWY control vaccine. Enrollment into the trials was organized by age into subgroups of 18-55, 56-69 and 70-plus years, and those subgroups contained approximately 150, 30 and 60 TCR-sequenced participants, respectively.

What the research found in general, with its limitations: CD4 TCRs associated with the vaccine covered the entire spike protein, and the dominant responses were in regions 160-218 and 743-854. Reportedly, close to half of the unique spike-specific TCRs recognized epitopes lying outside the regions that are mutated in the B.1.351 and B.1.1.7 variants. Participants were mostly white British and included more females than males, and it was suggested by the authors that clonal diversity may have been underestimated. Spike-specific TCR breadth and depth rose significantly after two AZD1222 doses compared with day 0 and with MenACWY recipients. In the small 56-69-year group, the increase in depth fell short of significance, most likely because of low power. Conclusions about previously exposed vaccinees are limited, since just six AZD1222 recipients were seropositive for SARS-CoV-2 at baseline. Because no day 14 peak-response samples were available, the repertoires could be characterized only after the peak T cell response.

The CDR3 regions of human TCRbeta chains were analyzed by immunosequencing. The authors' analysis ran thus. TCRs in the repertoires were matched against a reference library of SARS-CoV-2-specific TCRs that had been generated with the MIRA antigen-specificity platform. Breadth meant the fraction of unique TCRs that were SARS-CoV-2-associated, whereas depth meant the fraction of total T cells that were SARS-CoV-2-associated. Using the MIRA data, each spike-specific TCR was assigned both to the spike region to which the TCR was reactive and to a CD4 or CD8 class. Log10-transformed breadth and depth values were compared by one-way ANOVA with Sidak's multiple comparisons tests. TCRdb retrieved this table from immuneACCESS and kept in-frame rearrangements only. Not all clones are present; in checked studies, unresolved V genes account for under half, and no reason is known for the remainder. V and J calls plus clone size are reproduced from that table; the DNA served to infer D and trimming. Across this sample there are about 180,000 clones, with around 88% seen only once. 11% of the sample is in the top ten clones.

The input for sequencing was peripheral blood, taken 28 days after the second AZD1222 dose. This sequence originates from an adult who received the AZD1222 COVID-19 vaccine. The chain was built from TRBV19 and TRBJ1-4; TRBD1 fits 9 bases in the junction. The CDR3 in this case is CASSISRQGATNEKLFF. The DNA is as follows: TGTGCCAGTAGTATTAGTCGACAGGGGGCAACTAATGAAAAACTGTTTTTT.